The 23 T cell receptor beta chains below come from one sample, sequenced in a study of molecular identifiers for immune sequencing clone quantification (dated 2018 in TCRdb). Preparation of the library involved PCR. Instrument used: NextSeq 500. TCRdb reanalyzed the raw reads on its own, using fastp at Q25 for trimming and MiXCR for clone calling, and kept in-frame beta chains. Entries are consolidated by CDR3 protein sequence, retaining the most common genes and DNA. This sample gives nearly 55,000 distinct CDR3 sequences in total; more than 35% of them show up just once. 3% to 4% of the sample is taken by the ten largest. Sequenced input: naive CD8+ T cells from blood, with Jurkat cell RNA spiked in. Reading the label with the study, this specimen's cell subset or site is: FACS-sorted CD8+CD4-CCR7+CD45RA+ naive T cells. The receptors here all came from a human donor in good health. Some libraries in this study had Jurkat cell RNA spiked in.

This clonotype was seen once. A read error may account for a junction end that differs from germline. This chain uses TRBV7-9 with TRBJ2-3, with D tentatively TRBD1 or TRBD2 (5 bases each). CDR1 and CDR2 from the germline V gene are SEHNR and FQNEAQ (reference sequence). This CDR3 comprises 19 residues. For the CDR3, the DNA is TGTGCCAGCAGCACCCCCTGGCACCTGAACGGGGCTACCACAGATACGCAGTACTTT. Protein sequence: CASSTPWHLNGATTDTQYF.

The sample holds a few counts of this clonotype. The rearrangement joins TRBV14 to TRBJ2-7; D not resolved. Germline values: CDR1 SGHDN, CDR2 FVKESK. The CDR3 consists of 14 residues. V lost 2 bases to trimming and J lost 5 bases, with 13 bases between them. The CDR3 sequence is CASSQWAWHNEQYF. CDR3 bases: TGTGCCAGCAGCCAATGGGCTTGGCATAACGAGCAGTACTTC.

The genes are TRBV5-4 and TRBJ2-5; D is perhaps TRBD1 (5 bases). From germline, CDR1 is SGHNT and CDR2 YYREEE (reference sequence). The germline V and J ends were trimmed by 4 bases and 5 bases, with 15 bases remaining between them. CDR3 size: 14 residues. The CDR3 sequence: CASSTTGLEETQYF. The CDR3 DNA is TGTGCCAGCAGCACCACAGGTTTGGAGGAGACCCAGTACTTC.

This chain uses TRBV4-2 with TRBJ2-7, with unresolved D. Germline V CDR1 and CDR2: LGHNA, YNFKEQ. Trimming removed 1 base at V and 6 bases at J, with 22 bases between. The CDR3 is 17 amino acids. CDR3 region: CASSQAYTLASRSEQYF. The CDR3 DNA follows: TGTGCCAGCAGCCAAGCATACACCTTGGCTTCCAGGTCCGAGCAGTACTTC.

This clonotype showed up just once. The junction departs from the called germline gene at one end, perhaps through a read error. The chain couples TRBV28 to TRBJ1-4; possible D gene TRBD1, 6 bases. Germline values: CDR1 MDHEN, CDR2 SYDVKM. This CDR3 region has 13 residues. CDR3 coding DNA: TGTGCCACCCGGGGGGGGCAAAATGAAAAACTGTCTTTT. This translates into CATRGGQNEKLSF.

This clonotype was seen a few times. This sequence joins TRBV20-1 and TRBJ1-6, with D hard to call. The CDR3 runs to 15 residues. Trimming stripped 7 bases from V and 6 bases from J, with 19 bases between. The V gene's germline CDR1 is DFQATT and CDR2 SNEGSKA (reference sequence). Written as DNA, the CDR3 is TGCAGTGGAGCCCTCGAGACGGATTCTAATTCACCCCTCCACTTT. Its translation is CSGALETDSNSPLHF.

As to this clonotype: A read error may be the cause here, since a much bigger clone is one base away. The V call is TRBV2, the J call TRBJ2-3; 13 positions agree with TRBD2. This CDR3 region has 16 residues. Per germline, CDR1 SNHLY and CDR2 FYNNEI. The CDR3 sequence: CASRDGLAGARDTRYF. CDR3 coding DNA: TGTGCCAGCAGAGACGGACTAGCGGGAGCTAGAGATACGCGGTATTTT.

Only a few counts were recorded for this clonotype. The gene calls are TRBV9 and TRBJ2-7; the D gene could be TRBD1 or TRBD2 (5 bases each). CDR3 length equals 16 residues. Germline V gives CDR1 SGDLS, CDR2 YYNGEE. Trimming took 0 bases from V and 0 from J, leaving 13 bases between them. The CDR3 region is CASSVDGGGSSYEQYF. The CDR3 region has the DNA TGTGCCAGCAGCGTAGATGGGGGTGGAAGCTCCTACGAGCAGTACTTC.

The rearrangement links TRBV29-1 to TRBJ2-3, with D tentatively TRBD1 or TRBD2 (5 bases each). CDR1 and CDR2 from the germline V gene are SQVTM and ANQGSEA. The length of the CDR3 is 16 residues. The ends were cut back, 0 bases at V and 0 bases at J, with 13 bases in the middle. The chain's CDR3 is CSVEEGRASSTDTQYF. CDR3 nucleotides: TGCAGCGTTGAAGAGGGGCGGGCTTCTAGCACAGATACGCAGTATTTT.

This clonotype was picked up a small number of times. Written as DNA, the CDR3 is TGCGCCAGCAGCTTGTGGGAGGGCCCTTACGAGCAGTACTTC. Amino acids: CASSLWEGPYEQYF. The chain employs TRBV5-1 and TRBJ2-7, with 7 positions matching TRBD2. Trimming removed 1 base from V and 4 bases from J; junction bases left unmatched: 5. The CDR3 spans 14 residues. Germline CDR1 and CDR2: SGHRS and YFSETQ.

This clonotype was detected many times. This chain uses TRBV19 with TRBJ2-5; D is unresolved. CDR3 size: 13 residues. The V end lost 9 bases, the J end lost 3 bases, and 14 bases lay between the germline ends. Germline V gene data show CDR1 as LNHDA and CDR2 as SQIVND (reference sequence). The CDR3 sequence is CASQSRRKETQYF. The CDR3 DNA reads as TGTGCCAGCCAGTCGCGCCGGAAAGAGACCCAGTACTTC.

This clonotype was detected many times. The chain combines TRBV2 with TRBJ2-5; D gene unclear. The CDR3 loop spans 14 amino acids. Trimming cost V 2 bases and J 4 bases, with 11 bases left between them. Germline lookup yields CDR1 SNHLY and CDR2 FYNNEI. CDR3 DNA sequence: TGTGCCAGCAGTGAACCAGGAGACCTAGAGACCCAGTACTTC. Translated: CASSEPGDLETQYF.

This clonotype appeared many times. This chain connects TRBV6-1 to TRBJ1-4; 8 bases align to TRBD1. The germline V gene encodes CDR1 MNHNS and CDR2 SASEGT. The CDR3 is made up of 15 amino acids. Trimming at V came to 5 bases and at J to 6 bases, leaving 8 bases not matched to a gene. CDR3 in amino acids: CASSPLGQGHEKLFF. The CDR3 bases are TGTGCCAGCAGTCCCCTCGGACAGGGACATGAAAAACTGTTTTTT.

A remark on this clonotype: A much more abundant neighbour one base away suggests this may be a read error. The chain combines TRBV7-9 with TRBJ2-3; D might be TRBD2 (7 bases). The CDR3 is 14 amino acids. Germline lookup yields CDR1 SEHNR and CDR2 FQNEAQ (reference sequence). CDR3 DNA sequence: TGTGCCAGCTGCTTAGGGGGGGCTAAGGATACGCAGTATTTT. It encodes CASCLGGAKDTQYF.

On this clonotype: A single base separates this from a much larger clone, so it may be a read error. The V and J genes are TRBV4-1 and TRBJ2-5, with TRBD2 matching over 10 bases. This CDR3 comprises 18 residues. Germline V lookup: CDR1 MGHRA, CDR2 YSYEKL. The trim removed 0 bases at V and 2 bases at J, leaving 9 bases unmatched. The CDR3 spells CASSQDLPSGSNQETQYF. The DNA of the CDR3 is TGCGCCAGCAGCCAAGATCTGCCTAGCGGGAGTAATCAAGAGACCCAGTACTTC.

A word on this clonotype: A much larger clonotype is one base distant, so this may be a read error. The J gene is TRBJ2-4, the V gene TRBV29-1; D possibly corresponds to TRBD2 (6 bases). The CDR3 spans 12 residues. The germline V gene encodes CDR1 SQVTM and CDR2 ANQGSEA. CDR3 sequence reads: CSASREENIRYF. The CDR3 region has the DNA TGCAGCGCATCCAGGGAGGAGAACATTCGGTACTTC. Filled out from reference TRBV29-1 and TRBJ2-4, the complete variable domain reads SAVISQKPSRDICQRGTSLTIQCQVDSQVTMMFWYRQQPGQSLTLIATANQGSEATYESGFVIDKFPISRPNLTFSTLTVSNMSPEDSSIYLCSASREENIRYFGAGTRLSVL.

In its sample, this clonotype was seen many times. The J gene is TRBJ2-5, the V gene TRBV7-2; TRBD2 might be the D (5 bases). CDR3 length equals 18 residues. Per germline, CDR1 SGHTA and CDR2 FQGNSA. Trimming took 3 bases from V and 0 from J, leaving 20 bases between them. This chain's CDR3 is CASSFPLRGAVYQETQYF. Written as DNA, the CDR3 is TGTGCCAGCAGCTTCCCCCTCCGGGGAGCGGTGTACCAAGAGACCCAGTACTTC.

The table lists this clonotype with a few counts. J is TRBJ2-7 and V is TRBV5-6; 7 nucleotides align to TRBD1. The germline V gene encodes CDR1 SGHDT and CDR2 YYEEEE. With 0 bases clipped from V and 0 bases from J, the junction kept 6 bases outside the gene matches. This CDR3 spans 16 amino acids. In DNA form, the CDR3 reads TGTGCCAGCAGCTTGGTGGGACAGATACGCTCCTACGAGCAGTACTTC. Amino acid sequence: CASSLVGQIRSYEQYF.

This clonotype was detected many times. This rearrangement joins TRBV28 to TRBJ1-5; D unresolved. Trimming took 6 bases from V and 4 from J, leaving 10 bases between them. This CDR3 is built from 13 residues. Germline CDR1 MDHEN, CDR2 SYDVKM. CDR3 sequence reads: CASSRDGNQPQHF. CDR3 sequence (DNA): TGTGCCAGCAGCCGTGACGGTAATCAGCCCCAGCATTTT.

V usage is TRBV20-1 and J usage is TRBJ2-1; 10 nucleotides agree with TRBD2. This CDR3 is built from 15 residues. Germline loops: CDR1 DFQATT, CDR2 SNEGSKA (reference sequence). Trimming at V came to 3 bases and at J to 9 bases, leaving 11 bases not matched to a gene. The CDR3 nucleotides read TGCAGTGCTAGGCTGGCTAGCGGGAGATGGGGTGAGCAGTTCTTC. Its protein is CSARLASGRWGEQFF.

The chain uses TRBV20-1 and TRBJ2-5; 8 bases match TRBD2. This CDR3 region has 14 residues. Germline CDR1 reads DFQATT; CDR2 reads SNEGSKA (reference sequence). The J segment lost 4 bases and the V segment lost 3 bases, leaving 7 bases of the junction unmatched. The CDR3 DNA is TGCAGTGCTAGTTCCGGGACTAGGAGAGAGACCCAGTACTTC. As protein: CSASSGTRRETQYF.

The chain combines TRBV7-9 with TRBJ2-3, with 10 bases aligning to TRBD1. From germline, CDR1 is SEHNR and CDR2 FQNEAQ (reference sequence). The CDR3 totals 15 residues. The ends lost 4 bases at V and 5 bases at J; junction bases unmatched: 6. CDR3 DNA: TGTGCCAGCAGCTCCCGGACAGGGGGGTTAGATACGCAGTATTTT. Its translation: CASSSRTGGLDTQYF.

The genes are TRBV5-1 and TRBJ2-1; a possible D gene is TRBD2 (6 bases). Trimming removed 8 bases at V and 4 bases at J, with 19 bases between. The germline V gene encodes CDR1 SGHRS and CDR2 YFSETQ. The CDR3 spans 15 residues. CDR3 loop: CASTSGGEPYNEQFF. The DNA of the CDR3 is TGCGCCAGTACCTCTGGCGGGGAACCTTACAATGAGCAGTTCTTC.